The 22 T cell receptor beta chains presented below share a single source sample, sequenced in a study of a mutant IDH1 vaccine in newly diagnosed glioma. No antigen is known for these receptors. Documented time point: week 5, during vaccination. A 20-mer mutant IDH1 peptide at 300 ug was injected subcutaneously with topical imiquimod. The repertoire was sequenced with immunoSEQ multiplex PCR; TCRdb's copy has only in-frame clones and lacks some. The repertoire holds 35,000 to 45,000 clones, with roughly 80% as singletons. The sample consisted of PBMCs, taken from a glioma patient whose treatment included an IDH1 peptide vaccine. Receptors originate from a man in his fifties with glioma.

This chain joins TRBV2 and TRBJ1-5; 9 bases align to TRBD1. This CDR3 has 14 residues. V was clipped by 7 bases and J by 5 bases; unmatched bases: 6. Germline V gene lookup returns CDR1 SNHLY and CDR2 FYNNEI. The CDR3: CASNLGQGDQPQHF. CDR3 nucleotide sequence: TGTGCCAGCAACCTGGGACAGGGTGATCAGCCCCAGCATTTT.

The V gene is TRBV18, the J gene TRBJ1-1; tentatively, D is TRBD1 (5 bases). V lost 4 bases and J 6 bases, leaving 15 bases between the germline ends. CDR3 size: 14 residues. The germline V gene has CDR1 KGHSH and CDR2 LQKENI. For the CDR3, the DNA is TGTGCCAGCTCACTTACAGGAGAAAGGCCTGAAGCTTTCTTT. Translated: CASSLTGERPEAFF.

This clone has only one observation. The rearrangement joins TRBV10-2 to TRBJ2-2; TRBD2 is a possible D gene (6 bases). Germline-derived CDR1 and CDR2 are WSHSY and SAAADI. This CDR3 spans 15 amino acids. V was trimmed by 6 bases and J by 1 base, leaving 12 bases between them. The CDR3, as DNA: TGCGCCAGCAGACGGGACTCCCAGAACACCGGGGAGCTGTTTTTT. Protein product: CASRRDSQNTGELFF.

The CDR3 here is CASSRQGYEQYF. CDR3 coding DNA: TGTGCCAGCAGTAGACAGGGATACGAGCAGTACTTC. The rearrangement joins TRBV6-6 to TRBJ2-7, with 7 bases aligning to TRBD1. With V trimmed by 5 bases and J by 4 bases, 2 bases remained unmatched. CDR3 length: 12 residues. The germline V gene has CDR1 MNHNY and CDR2 SVGAGI (reference sequence).

This clone was recorded once. This chain uses TRBV19 with TRBJ2-3; D may be TRBD1 (6 bases). CDR1 is LNHDA, CDR2 SQIVND, per germline (reference sequence). V was pared by 0 bases and J by 2 bases, with 12 bases between. This CDR3 spans 16 amino acids. The CDR3 is CASSIDLGQSTDTQYF. The CDR3 DNA sequence: TGTGCCAGTAGTATAGATCTAGGACAGTCCACAGATACGCAGTATTTT.

The rearrangement links TRBV11-3 to TRBJ2-1; D remains ambiguous. The CDR3 consists of 12 residues. Germline CDR1 SGHNT, CDR2 YENEEA. V lost 0 bases to trimming and J lost 8 bases, with 5 bases between them. The CDR3 DNA reads TGTGCCAGCAGCTTAGATCACTATGAGCAGTTCTTC. Translating gives CASSLDHYEQFF.

In its sample, this clone was seen once. The chain has TRBV11-2 and TRBJ1-3; the D gene is possibly TRBD1 (5 bases). Germline values: CDR1 SGHAT, CDR2 FQNNGV. CDR3 length equals 16 residues. Trimming removed 4 bases from V and 3 bases from J, with 16 bases in between. CDR3 DNA: TGTGCCAGCAGCTCTCTCAGGGCCCTCGGTGGAAACACCATATATTTT. Amino acid sequence: CASSSLRALGGNTIYF.

This clone showed up just once. The rearrangement links TRBV5-1 to TRBJ2-6, with D unclear. V lost 0 bases, J lost 4 bases, and 5 bases lay in between. This CDR3 has 14 residues. CDR1 and CDR2 (germline): SGHRS, YFSETQ. The CDR3: CASSLGTGANVLTF. The CDR3 DNA reads as TGCGCCAGCAGCTTGGGTACCGGGGCCAACGTCCTGACTTTC.

The chain has TRBV5-1 and TRBJ2-7, with a weak D call TRBD1 (6 bases). V was trimmed by 0 bases and J by 4 bases, leaving 11 bases between them. CDR1 and CDR2 (germline): SGHRS, YFSETQ. The CDR3 is made up of 14 amino acids. The CDR3 region has the DNA TGCGCCAGCAGCTTGGACAGGGATTCGTACGAGCAGTACTTC. Amino acid sequence: CASSLDRDSYEQYF.

The V gene is TRBV6-5, the J gene TRBJ1-2; TRBD1 matches 7 bases. The CDR3 totals 14 residues. V dropped 6 bases and J dropped 9; count of bases not matched to a gene: 13. Germline assignment: CDR1 MNHEY and CDR2 SVGAGI. Here the CDR3 DNA reads TGTGCCAGCAGAAGGGACAGCTCTTTATTCCGCTACACCTTC. Protein: CASRRDSSLFRYTF.

This clone has a single count. This rearrangement joins TRBV7-2 to TRBJ2-7; 9 bases are a match to TRBD1. Trimming took 5 bases from V and 6 from J; bases not matched to a gene: 14. CDR3 length: 16 amino acids. Germline-derived CDR1 and CDR2 are SGHTA and FQGNSA. This chain's CDR3 is CASSQISTGGTGEQYF. CDR3 in DNA: TGTGCCAGCAGCCAGATCTCGACAGGGGGTACGGGCGAGCAGTACTTC.

The chain has TRBV19 and TRBJ2-7; 11 nucleotides match TRBD2. From germline, CDR1 is LNHDA and CDR2 SQIVND (reference sequence). V gave up 3 bases and J gave up 3 bases; unmatched junction bases: 4. The CDR3 runs 15 residues. The CDR3 DNA is TGTGCCAGTAGTATGCTAGCGGGAGGTAGCTACGAGCAGTACTTC. Its translation is CASSMLAGGSYEQYF.

This chain links TRBV4-1 with TRBJ2-1; 7 nucleotides match TRBD2. CDR3 length: 18 amino acids. The V and J ends lost 2 bases and 2 bases, in that order; junction bases with no gene match: 12. Looked up from germline, CDR1 is MGHRA and CDR2 is YSYEKL. CDR3: CASSQPVWRGRTYNEQFF. Here the CDR3 DNA reads TGCGCCAGCAGCCAACCAGTGTGGCGGGGGAGAACCTACAATGAGCAGTTCTTC.

The rearrangement joins TRBV27 to TRBJ2-7; TRBD2 might be the D (6 bases). CDR1 is MNHEY and CDR2 is SMNVEV in the germline V gene (reference sequence). This CDR3 is 11 amino acids long. The V gene lost 3 bases and the J gene lost 11 bases, with 11 bases spanning the gap. CDR3 sequence reads: CASSFRGLEYF. The CDR3, as DNA: TGTGCCAGCAGTTTTCGGGGACTTGAGTACTTC.

CDR3 nucleotide sequence: TGTGCCAGCAGTTCGCAGGTCGGGTACACTGAAGCTTTCTTT. It encodes CASSSQVGYTEAFF. The V and J genes are TRBV6-6 and TRBJ1-1; D call uncertain. Germline-derived CDR1 and CDR2 are MNHNY and SVGAGI (reference sequence). This CDR3 region has 14 residues. Trimming pared 4 bases from V and 3 bases from J, leaving 12 bases between.

The chain has TRBV14 and TRBJ1-1; 11 nucleotides line up with TRBD1. Germline CDR1 SGHDN, CDR2 FVKESK. The V and J ends lost 3 bases and 6 bases, in that order; junction bases with no gene match: 9. The CDR3 consists of 16 residues. The CDR3 spells CASSQVTGTGGPEAFF. The CDR3, as DNA: TGTGCCAGCAGCCAGGTCACCGGGACAGGGGGTCCTGAAGCTTTCTTT.

This chain connects TRBV19 to TRBJ1-2, with D uncertain. The CDR3 has 15 amino acids. Trimming removed 3 bases at V and 4 bases at J, with 15 bases between. Germline CDR1 LNHDA, CDR2 SQIVND (reference sequence). CDR3 in DNA: TGTGCCAGTAGTATTCAAAGGACCCGGGGCTATGGCTACACCTTC. Translation gives CASSIQRTRGYGYTF.

The chain is built from TRBV7-2 and TRBJ2-7; 9 bases are a match to TRBD1. The germline gives CDR1 SGHTA, CDR2 FQGNSA. Trimming at V came to 6 bases and at J to 7 bases, leaving 10 bases not matched to a gene. CDR3 length equals 14 residues. The CDR3: CASRQDRGRMEQYF. CDR3 in DNA: TGTGCCAGCAGGCAGGACAGGGGCCGTATGGAGCAGTACTTC.

The V and J genes are TRBV9 and TRBJ2-6; D remains unclear. This CDR3 spans 15 amino acids. V lost 4 bases, J lost 6 bases, and 14 bases lay in between. The germline V gene has CDR1 SGDLS and CDR2 YYNGEE. Written as DNA, the CDR3 is TGTGCCAGCAGCCCCCTACCTGTGGAGGCCAACGTCCTGACTTTC. As protein: CASSPLPVEANVLTF.

This clone showed up just once. J is TRBJ2-3 and V is TRBV2, with TRBD1 identical over 8 bases. Germline CDR1 and CDR2: SNHLY and FYNNEI. This CDR3 has 13 residues. Unmatched junction bases numbered 4, after V lost 7 bases and J lost 4 bases. In nucleotides, the CDR3 is TGTGCCAGCAATACAGGGGGACCAGATACGCAGTATTTT. Its translation is CASNTGGPDTQYF. The full variable domain, completed using reference TRBV2 and TRBJ2-3, is EPEVTQTPSHQVTQMGQEVILRCVPISNHLYFYWYRQILGQKVEFLVSFYNNEISEKSEIFDDQFSVERPDGSNFTLKIRSTKLEDSAMYFCASNTGGPDTQYFGPGTRLTVL.

The rearrangement links TRBV7-8 to TRBJ2-3; D gene ambiguous. This CDR3 has 13 residues. V lost 5 bases, J lost 3 bases, and 9 bases lay in between. Germline V gives CDR1 SGHVS, CDR2 FQNEAQ. This CDR3 is CASSAPRTDTQYF. DNA of the CDR3: TGTGCCAGCAGCGCCCCGAGGACAGATACGCAGTATTTT.

The chain recombines TRBV2 with TRBJ2-1, with 8 bases lining up with TRBD2. Germline V CDR1 and CDR2: SNHLY, FYNNEI. Trimming removed 5 bases from V and 6 bases from J; junction bases left unmatched: 12. The CDR3 loop spans 16 amino acids. DNA of the CDR3: TGTGCCAGCAGTTTCCCTCGCGGGGGGAGGCTCAATGAGCAGTTCTTC. Protein: CASSFPRGGRLNEQFF. Together with reference TRBV2 and TRBJ2-1, the CDR3 gives the full variable domain: EPEVTQTPSHQVTQMGQEVILRCVPISNHLYFYWYRQILGQKVEFLVSFYNNEISEKSEIFDDQFSVERPDGSNFTLKIRSTKLEDSAMYFCASSFPRGGRLNEQFFGPGTRLTVL.